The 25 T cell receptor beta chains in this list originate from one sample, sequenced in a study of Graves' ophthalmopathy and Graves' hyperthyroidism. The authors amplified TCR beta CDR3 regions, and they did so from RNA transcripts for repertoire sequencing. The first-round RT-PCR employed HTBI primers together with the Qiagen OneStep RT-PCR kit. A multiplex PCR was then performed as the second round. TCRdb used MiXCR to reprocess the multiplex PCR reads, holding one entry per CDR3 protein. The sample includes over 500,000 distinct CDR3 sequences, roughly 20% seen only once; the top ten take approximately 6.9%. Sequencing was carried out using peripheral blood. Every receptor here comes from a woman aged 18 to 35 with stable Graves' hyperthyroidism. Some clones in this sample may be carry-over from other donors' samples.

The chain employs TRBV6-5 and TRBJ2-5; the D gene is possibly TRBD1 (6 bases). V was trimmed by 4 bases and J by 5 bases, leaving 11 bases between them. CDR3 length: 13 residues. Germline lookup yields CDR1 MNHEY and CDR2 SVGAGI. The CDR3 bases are TGTGCCAGCAGTTGGGTGGGGGCTGAGACCCAGTACTTC. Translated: CASSWVGAETQYF.

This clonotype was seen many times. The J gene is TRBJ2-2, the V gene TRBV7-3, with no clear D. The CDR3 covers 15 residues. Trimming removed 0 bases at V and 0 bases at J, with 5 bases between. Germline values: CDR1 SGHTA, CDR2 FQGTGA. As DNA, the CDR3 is TGTGCCAGCAGCTTAACGCGGACGAACACCGGGGAGCTGTTTTTT. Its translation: CASSLTRTNTGELFF. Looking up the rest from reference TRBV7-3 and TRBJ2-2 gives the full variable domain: GAGVSQTPSNKVTEKGKYVELRCDPISGHTALYWYRQSLGQGPEFLIYFQGTGAADDSGLPNDRFFAVRPEGSVSTLKIQRTERGDSAVYLCASSLTRTNTGELFFGEGSRLTVL.

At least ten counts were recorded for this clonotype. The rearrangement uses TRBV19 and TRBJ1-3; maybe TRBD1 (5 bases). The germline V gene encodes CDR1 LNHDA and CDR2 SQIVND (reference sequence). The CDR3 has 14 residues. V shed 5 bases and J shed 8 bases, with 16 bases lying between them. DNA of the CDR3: TGTGCCAGTAGTGGGGGTCTTACCGCCGACACCATATATTTT. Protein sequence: CASSGGLTADTIYF.

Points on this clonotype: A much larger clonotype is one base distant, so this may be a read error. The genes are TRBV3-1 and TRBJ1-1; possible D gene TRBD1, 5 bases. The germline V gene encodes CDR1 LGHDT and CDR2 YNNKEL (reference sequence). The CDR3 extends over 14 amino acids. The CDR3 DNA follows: TGTGCCAGCAGCCAAGTTTCGGCGGACACTGAAGCTTGCTTT. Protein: CASSQVSADTEACF.

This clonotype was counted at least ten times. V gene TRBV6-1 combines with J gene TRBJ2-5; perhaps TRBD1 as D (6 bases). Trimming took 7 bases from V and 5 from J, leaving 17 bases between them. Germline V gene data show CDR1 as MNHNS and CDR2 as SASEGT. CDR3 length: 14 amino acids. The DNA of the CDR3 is TGTGCCAGCACCACGGACAGATCAGGGGAGACCCAGTACTTC. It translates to CASTTDRSGETQYF.

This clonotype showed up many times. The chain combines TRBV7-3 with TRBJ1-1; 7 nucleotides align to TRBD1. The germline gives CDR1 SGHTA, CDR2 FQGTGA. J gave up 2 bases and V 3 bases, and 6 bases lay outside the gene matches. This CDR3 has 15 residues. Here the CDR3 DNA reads TGTGCCAGCAGCTTCCCGAGGACAGGTAACACTGAAGCTTTCTTT. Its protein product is CASSFPRTGNTEAFF. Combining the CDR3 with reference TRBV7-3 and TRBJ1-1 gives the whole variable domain GAGVSQTPSNKVTEKGKYVELRCDPISGHTALYWYRQSLGQGPEFLIYFQGTGAADDSGLPNDRFFAVRPEGSVSTLKIQRTERGDSAVYLCASSFPRTGNTEAFFGQGTRLTVV.

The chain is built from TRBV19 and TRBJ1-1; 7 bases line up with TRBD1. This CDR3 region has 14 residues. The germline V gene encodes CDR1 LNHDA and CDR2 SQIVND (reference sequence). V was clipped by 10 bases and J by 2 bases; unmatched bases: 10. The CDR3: CATRDSWLNTEAFF. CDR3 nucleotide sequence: TGTGCCACCAGGGACAGCTGGCTCAACACTGAAGCTTTCTTT.

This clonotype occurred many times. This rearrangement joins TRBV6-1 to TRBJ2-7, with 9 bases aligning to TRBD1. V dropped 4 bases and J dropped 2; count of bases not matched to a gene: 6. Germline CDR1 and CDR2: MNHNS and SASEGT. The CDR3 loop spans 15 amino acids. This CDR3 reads CASSGDRVTPYEQYF. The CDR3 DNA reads TGTGCCAGCAGTGGGGACAGGGTGACTCCCTACGAGCAGTACTTC.

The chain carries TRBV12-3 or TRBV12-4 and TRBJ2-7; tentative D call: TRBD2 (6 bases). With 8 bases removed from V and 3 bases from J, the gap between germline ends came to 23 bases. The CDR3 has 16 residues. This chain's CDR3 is CASGTPRRGSVYEQYF. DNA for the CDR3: TGTGCCAGCGGGACTCCCCGGCGAGGGAGCGTCTACGAGCAGTACTTC.

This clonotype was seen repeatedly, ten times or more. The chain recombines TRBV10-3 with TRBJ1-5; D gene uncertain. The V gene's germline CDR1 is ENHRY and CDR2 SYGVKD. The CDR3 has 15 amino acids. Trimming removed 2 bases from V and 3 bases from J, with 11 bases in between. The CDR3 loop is CAISEGEGINQPQHF. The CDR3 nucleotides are TGTGCCATCAGTGAGGGAGAGGGAATCAATCAGCCCCAGCATTTT.

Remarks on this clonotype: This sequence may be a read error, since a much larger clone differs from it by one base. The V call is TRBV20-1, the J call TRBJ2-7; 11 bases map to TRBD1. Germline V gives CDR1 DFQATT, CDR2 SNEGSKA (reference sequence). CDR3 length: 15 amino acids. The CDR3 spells CSARDLGTGGDEQCF. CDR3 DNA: TGCAGTGCTAGAGACCTCGGGACAGGGGGGGACGAGCAGTGCTTC.

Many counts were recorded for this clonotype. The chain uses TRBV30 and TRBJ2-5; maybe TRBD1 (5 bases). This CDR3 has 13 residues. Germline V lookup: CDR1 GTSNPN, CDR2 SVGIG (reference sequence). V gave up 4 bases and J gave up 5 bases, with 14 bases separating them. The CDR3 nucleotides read TGTGCCTGGAACTCAGGGATGGGGGAGACCCAGTACTTC. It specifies CAWNSGMGETQYF.

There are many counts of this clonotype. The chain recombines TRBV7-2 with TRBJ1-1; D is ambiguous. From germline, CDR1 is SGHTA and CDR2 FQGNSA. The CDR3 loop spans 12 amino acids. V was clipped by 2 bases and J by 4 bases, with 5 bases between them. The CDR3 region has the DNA TGTGCCAGCAGCTTATCACTCACTGAAGCTTTCTTT. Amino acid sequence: CASSLSLTEAFF. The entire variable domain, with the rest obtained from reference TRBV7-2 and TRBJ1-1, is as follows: GAGVSQSPSNKVTEKGKDVELRCDPISGHTALYWYRQSLGQGLEFLIYFQGNSAPDKSGLPSDRFSAERTGGSVSTLTIQRTQQEDSAVYLCASSLSLTEAFFGQGTRLTVV.

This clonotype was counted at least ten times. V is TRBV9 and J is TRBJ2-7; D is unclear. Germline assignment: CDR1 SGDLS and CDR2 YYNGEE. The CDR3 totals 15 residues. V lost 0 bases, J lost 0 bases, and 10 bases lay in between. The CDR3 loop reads CASSVAPLSSYEQYF. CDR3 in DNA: TGTGCCAGCAGCGTAGCTCCACTGAGCTCCTACGAGCAGTACTTC. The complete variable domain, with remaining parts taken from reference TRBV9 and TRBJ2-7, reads DSGVTQTPKHLITATGQRVTLRCSPRSGDLSVYWYQQSLDQGLQFLIQYYNGEERAKGNILERFSAQQFPDLHSELNLSSLELGDSALYFCASSVAPLSSYEQYFGPGTRLTVT.

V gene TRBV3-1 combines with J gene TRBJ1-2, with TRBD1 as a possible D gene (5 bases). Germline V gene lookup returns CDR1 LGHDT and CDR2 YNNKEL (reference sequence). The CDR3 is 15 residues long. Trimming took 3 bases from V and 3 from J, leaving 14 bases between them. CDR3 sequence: CASSQAGPQHYGYTF. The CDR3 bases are TGTGCCAGCAGCCAGGCGGGACCCCAGCACTATGGCTACACCTTC.

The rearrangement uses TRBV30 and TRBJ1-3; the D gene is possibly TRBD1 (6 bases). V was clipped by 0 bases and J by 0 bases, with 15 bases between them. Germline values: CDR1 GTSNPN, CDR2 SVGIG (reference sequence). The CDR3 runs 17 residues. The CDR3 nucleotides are TGTGCCTGGAGTGTACCCGAGGGGGGTTACTCTGGAAACACCATATATTTT. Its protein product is CAWSVPEGGYSGNTIYF.

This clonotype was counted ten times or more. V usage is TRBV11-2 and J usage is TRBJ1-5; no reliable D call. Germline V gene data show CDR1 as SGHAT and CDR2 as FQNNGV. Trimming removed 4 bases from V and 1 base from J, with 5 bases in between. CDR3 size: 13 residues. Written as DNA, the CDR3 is TGTGCCAGCAGCTCGAGCAGCAATCAGCCCCAGCATTTT. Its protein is CASSSSSNQPQHF. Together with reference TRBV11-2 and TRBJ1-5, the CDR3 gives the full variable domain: EAGVAQSPRYKIIEKRQSVAFWCNPISGHATLYWYQQILGQGPKLLIQFQNNGVVDDSQLPKDRFSAERLKGVDSTLKIQPAKLEDSAVYLCASSSSSNQPQHFGDGTRLSIL.

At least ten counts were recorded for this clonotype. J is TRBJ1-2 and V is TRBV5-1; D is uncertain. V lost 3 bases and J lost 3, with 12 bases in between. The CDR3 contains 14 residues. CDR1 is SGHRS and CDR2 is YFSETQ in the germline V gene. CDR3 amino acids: CASSSLATYYGYTF. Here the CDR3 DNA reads TGCGCCAGCAGCTCACTCGCGACGTACTATGGCTACACCTTC. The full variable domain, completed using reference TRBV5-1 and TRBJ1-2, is KAGVTQTPRYLIKTRGQQVTLSCSPISGHRSVSWYQQTPGQGLQFLFEYFSETQRNKGNFPGRFSGRQFSNSRSEMNVSTLELGDSALYLCASSSLATYYGYTFGSGTRLTVV.

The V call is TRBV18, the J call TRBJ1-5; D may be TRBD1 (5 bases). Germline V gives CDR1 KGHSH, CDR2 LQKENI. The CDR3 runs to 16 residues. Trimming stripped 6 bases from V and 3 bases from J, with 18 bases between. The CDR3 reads CASSQNVGGFNQPQHF. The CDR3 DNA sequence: TGTGCCAGCTCTCAGAACGTGGGGGGATTCAATCAGCCCCAGCATTTT.

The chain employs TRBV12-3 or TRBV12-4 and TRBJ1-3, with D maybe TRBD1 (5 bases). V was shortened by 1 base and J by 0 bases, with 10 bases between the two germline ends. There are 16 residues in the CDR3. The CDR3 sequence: CASSLVTGSSGNTIYF. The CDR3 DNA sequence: TGTGCCAGCAGTTTAGTCACAGGCAGCTCTGGAAACACCATATATTTT.

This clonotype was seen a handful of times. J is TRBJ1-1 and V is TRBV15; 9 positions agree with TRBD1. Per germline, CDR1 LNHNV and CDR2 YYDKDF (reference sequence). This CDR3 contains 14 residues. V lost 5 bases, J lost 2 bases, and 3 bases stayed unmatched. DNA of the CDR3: TGTGCCACCAGCCCGGACAGGGGAAACACTGAAGCTTTCTTT. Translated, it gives CATSPDRGNTEAFF.

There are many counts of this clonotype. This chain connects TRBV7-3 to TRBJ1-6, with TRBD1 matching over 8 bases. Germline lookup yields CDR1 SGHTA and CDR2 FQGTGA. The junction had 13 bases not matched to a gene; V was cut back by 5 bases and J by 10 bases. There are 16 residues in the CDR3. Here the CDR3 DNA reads TGTGCCAGCAGCGCCTATGACAGGGGAGAAGGCTCACCCCTCCACTTT. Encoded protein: CASSAYDRGEGSPLHF.

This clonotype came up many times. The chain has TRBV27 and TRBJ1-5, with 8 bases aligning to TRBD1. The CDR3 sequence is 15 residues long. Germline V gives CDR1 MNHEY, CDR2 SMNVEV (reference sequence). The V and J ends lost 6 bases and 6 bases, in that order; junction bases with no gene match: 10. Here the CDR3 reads CASRGQGAMSQPQHF. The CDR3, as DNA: TGTGCCAGCAGAGGCCAGGGGGCGATGAGTCAGCCCCAGCATTTT.

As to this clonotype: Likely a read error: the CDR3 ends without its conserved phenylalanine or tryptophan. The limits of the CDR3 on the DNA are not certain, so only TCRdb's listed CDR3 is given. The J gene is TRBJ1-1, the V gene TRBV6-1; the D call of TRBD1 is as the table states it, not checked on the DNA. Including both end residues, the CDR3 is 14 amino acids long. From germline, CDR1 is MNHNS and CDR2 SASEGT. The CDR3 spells CASNPTGVWSEACL.

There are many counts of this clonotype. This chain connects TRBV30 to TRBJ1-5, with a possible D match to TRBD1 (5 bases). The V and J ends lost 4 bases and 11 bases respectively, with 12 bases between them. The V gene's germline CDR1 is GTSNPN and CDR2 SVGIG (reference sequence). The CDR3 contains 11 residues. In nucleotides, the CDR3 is TGTGCCTGGACGGGGGAAAGGTCCCAGCATTTT. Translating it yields CAWTGERSQHF.